The sequence of this T cell receptor (beta chain) was determined in a study of siplizumab effects on memory and regulatory T cells. Study conclusions and caveats: The study found that mappable alloreactive CD4+ clones averaged roughly 69% Treg-derived with siplizumab and approximately 27% in controls. Alloreactive sequences from unstimulated CD4+ memory cells fell significantly with siplizumab. The alloresponse seemed to draw substantially on naive T cells, which appeared more diverse than memory cells.

Each sample had approximately 10^5 TCR templates assayed. Profiling relied on immunoSEQ multiplex PCR, and the TCRdb table lists in-frame clones only, not all of them. The sample yields around 97,000 clones, 85% to 95% seen once. The CDR3 extends over 11 amino acids. From germline, CDR1 is MGHDK and CDR2 SYGVNS. V lost 11 bases, J lost 5 bases, and 12 bases lay in between. Comment on this clone: The antigen is unknown.

The sample was non-Treg CD4+ T cells sorted from blood. V usage is TRBV25-1 and J usage is TRBJ1-2; D unresolved. The sequence came from a human donor in good health. CDR3 nucleotides: TGTGCCTGCGGTGGGCCGTATGGCTACACCTTC. Amino acid sequence: CACGGPYGYTF.